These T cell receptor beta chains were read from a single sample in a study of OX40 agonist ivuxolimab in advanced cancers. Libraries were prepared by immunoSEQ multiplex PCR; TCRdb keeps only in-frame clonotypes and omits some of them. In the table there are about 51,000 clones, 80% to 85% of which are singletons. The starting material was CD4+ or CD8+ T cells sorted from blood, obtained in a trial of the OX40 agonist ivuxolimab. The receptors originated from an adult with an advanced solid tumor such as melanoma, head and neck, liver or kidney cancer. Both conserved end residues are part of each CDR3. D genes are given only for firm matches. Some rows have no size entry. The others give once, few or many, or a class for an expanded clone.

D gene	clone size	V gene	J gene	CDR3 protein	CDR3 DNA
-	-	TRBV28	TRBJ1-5	CASSLRLTGGVNRNQPQHF	TGTGCCAGCAGCCTTAGATTGACAGGCGGCGTAAACCGAAATCAGCCCCAGCATTTT
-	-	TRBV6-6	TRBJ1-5	CASSAGNSNQPQHF	TGTGCCAGCAGTGCAGGGAATAGCAATCAGCCCCAGCATTTT
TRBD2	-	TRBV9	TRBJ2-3	CASSVSGVSTDTQYF	TGTGCCAGCAGCGTAAGCGGGGTAAGCACAGATACGCAGTATTTT
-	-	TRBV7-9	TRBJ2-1	CASSFGPRGRGNEQFF	TGTGCCAGCAGCTTCGGGCCTCGGGGGAGAGGCAATGAGCAGTTCTTC
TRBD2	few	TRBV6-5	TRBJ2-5	CASSTLAGLRETQYF	TGTGCCAGCAGCACACTAGCGGGGCTAAGAGAGACCCAGTACTTC
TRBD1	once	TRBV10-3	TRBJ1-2	CAISEGTGAYGYTF	TGTGCCATCAGTGAGGGGACAGGGGCCTATGGCTACACCTTC
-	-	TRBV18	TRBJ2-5	CASSPGQRVETQYF	TGTGCCAGCTCACCAGGCCAGCGGGTCGAGACCCAGTACTTC
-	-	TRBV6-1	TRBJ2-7	CASSEAGEGRSRQYF	TGTGCCAGCAGTGAAGCCGGAGAGGGAAGGTCCAGGCAGTACTTC
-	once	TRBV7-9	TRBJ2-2	CASSLAGQVAGELFF	TGTGCCAGCAGCTTAGCGGGCCAGGTAGCCGGGGAGCTGTTTTTT
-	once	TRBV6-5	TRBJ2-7	CAISDSGNPYEQYF	TGTGCCATCAGTGACTCCGGGAACCCCTACGAGCAGTACTTC
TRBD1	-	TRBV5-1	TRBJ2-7	CASSQGTGVSYEQYF	TGCGCCAGCAGCCAAGGGACAGGTGTTTCCTACGAGCAGTACTTC
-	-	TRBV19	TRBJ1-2	CASSYMDYGYTF	TGTGCCAGTAGTTACATGGACTATGGCTACACCTTC
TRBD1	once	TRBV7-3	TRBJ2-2	CASSGRQGGTGELFF	TGTGCCAGCAGCGGCCGACAGGGGGGCACCGGGGAGCTGTTTTTT
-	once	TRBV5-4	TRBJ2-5	CASRLQGGETQYF	TGTGCCAGCAGACTACAGGGGGGGGAGACCCAGTACTTC
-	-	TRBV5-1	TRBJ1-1	CASSLGRDGTIGAFF	TGCGCCAGCAGCTTGGGGCGGGACGGGACGATCGGGGCTTTCTTT
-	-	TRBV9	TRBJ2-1	CASSVGTLSSYNEQFF	TGTGCCAGCAGCGTCGGGACCCTGAGCTCCTACAATGAGCAGTTCTTC
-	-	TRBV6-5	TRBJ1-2	CASSPQGGYGHTF	TGTGCCAGCAGTCCACAGGGAGGCTATGGCCACACCTTC
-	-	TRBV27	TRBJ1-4	CASRTRGGNEKLFF	TGTGCCAGCAGAACCAGGGGTGGTAATGAAAAACTGTTTTTT
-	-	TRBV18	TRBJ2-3	CASSRTVRSTDTQYF	TGTGCCAGCTCACGAACGGTCCGATCCACAGATACGCAGTATTTT
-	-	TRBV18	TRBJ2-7	CASSPPGGLTYEQYF	TGTGCCAGCTCACCACCGGGGGGGCTCACCTACGAGCAGTACTTC
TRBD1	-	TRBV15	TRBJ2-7	CATSRQGASEQYF	TGTGCCACCAGCCGCCAGGGGGCGTCGGAGCAGTACTTC
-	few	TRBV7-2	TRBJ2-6	CASTLRGSGANVLTF	TGTGCCAGCACCCTCCGGGGATCTGGGGCCAACGTCCTGACTTTC
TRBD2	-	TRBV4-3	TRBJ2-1	CASSQDGGTSGAYNEQFF	TGCGCCAGCAGCCAAGATGGGGGGACTAGCGGGGCGTACAATGAGCAGTTCTTC
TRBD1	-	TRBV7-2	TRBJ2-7	CASSLGTGPYEQYF	TGTGCCAGCAGCTTAGGGACAGGGCCATACGAGCAGTACTTC
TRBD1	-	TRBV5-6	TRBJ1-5	CASTLRGQGGQPQHF	TGTGCCAGCACTCTGCGGGGACAGGGGGGTCAGCCCCAGCATTTT
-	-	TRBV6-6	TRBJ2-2	CASSYDVTGELFF	TGTGCCAGCAGTTACGACGTCACCGGGGAGCTGTTTTTT
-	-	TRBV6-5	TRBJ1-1	CASSYLGDTEAFF	TGTGCCAGCAGTTATTTGGGGGATACTGAAGCTTTCTTT
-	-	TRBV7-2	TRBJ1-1	CASSLVGYGAQAFF	TGCGCCAGCAGCTTAGTAGGGTACGGCGCACAAGCTTTCTTT
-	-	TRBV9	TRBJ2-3	CASSVLPGPPTDTQYF	TGTGCCAGCAGCGTCCTCCCGGGACCGCCCACAGATACGCAGTATTTT
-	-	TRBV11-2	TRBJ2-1	CASSLGQLDNEQFF	TGTGCCAGCAGCTTAGGACAGTTGGACAATGAGCAGTTCTTC
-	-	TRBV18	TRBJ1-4	CASSTRGRFNEKLFF	TGTGCCAGCTCAACCCGGGGACGGTTTAATGAAAAACTGTTTTTT
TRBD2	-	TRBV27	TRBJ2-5	CASSPGERGRETQYF	TGTGCCAGCAGCCCCGGGGAGCGGGGACGGGAGACCCAGTACTTC
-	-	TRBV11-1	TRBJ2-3	CASSLEERATDTQYF	TGTGCCAGCAGCTTAGAGGAGCGGGCCACAGATACGCAGTATTTT
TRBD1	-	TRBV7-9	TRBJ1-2	CASSLSPDRVMQGYTF	TGTGCCAGCAGCTTATCCCCTGACAGGGTGATGCAGGGCTACACCTTC
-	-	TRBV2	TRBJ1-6	CASSSGWASPLHF	TGTGCCAGCAGCTCAGGGTGGGCCTCACCCCTCCACTTT
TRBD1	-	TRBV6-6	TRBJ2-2	CASRPGTDTGELFF	TGTGCCAGCAGGCCCGGGACAGACACCGGGGAGCTGTTTTTT
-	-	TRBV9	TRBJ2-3	CASSAHRPPTDTQYF	TGTGCCAGCAGCGCCCACCGTCCACCCACAGATACGCAGTATTTT